Sequencing of this T cell receptor (beta chain) was carried out in a study of shared clonotypes between healthy human individuals. V lost 6 bases and J lost 8; bases outside the gene matches: 9. The CDR3 has 13 residues. Germline V gene data show CDR1 as MNHEY and CDR2 as SVGAGI. Terminally differentiated effector memory CD45RA+ cells were excluded by CCR7 positive selection of CD45RO-negative cells. The donors were all Caucasian adults (living in Nashville, Tennessee). Deep was the level used in running the assay. In the sorted-subset replicate PCRs, around 0.2 ug DNA, some 30,000 T cell genomes, was used. The table came from immunoSEQ multiplex PCR; TCRdb's copy has only in-frame clones and leaves some out. The sample lists about 2 million clones; just under 95% were seen once.

This chain links TRBV6-5 with TRBJ1-2, with 7 bases matching TRBD1. The sample comprised naive CD8+ T cells sorted from blood. The receptor's source is a man in his late teens or twenties in good health. Here the CDR3 DNA reads TGTGCCAGCAGGTCCCCGACAGGGTTCGGCTACACCTTC. Residues: CASRSPTGFGYTF.